These 26 T cell receptor beta chains were all obtained from the same sample, sequenced in a study of tissue T cells after allogeneic stem cell transplantation. Described time point: mouse harvest day 14 after allogeneic transplant. The graft held 10^6 splenic CD5+ T cells and 10^7 T-cell-depleted bone marrow cells. The method was immunoSEQ multiplex PCR; TCRdb's version includes in-frame clones alone and lacks a portion of them. The sample holds about 1,200 clones, about half seen once. The sample taken for sequencing was gut tissue. Source of these receptors: a female BALB/c mouse given C57BL/6 T cells with graft-versus-host disease after an allogeneic hematopoietic cell transplant.

A word on this clone: Gene names refer to mouse genes. The CDR3 end is not reached by the read, which stops 1 residue before it; the germline J gene fills it in. The chain is built from TRBV15 and TRBJ2-1, with TRBD1 identical over 7 bases. The CDR3 contains 13 residues. Germline assignment: CDR1 SGHND and CDR2 FRSKSL. The trim removed 5 bases at V and 3 bases at J, leaving 1 base unmatched. Partial CDR3 DNA: TGTGCCAGCAGTAGGGACAGCTATGCTGAGCAGTTC. Translated: CASSRDSYAEQF. The whole CDR3 region reads CASSRDSYAEQFF. The full variable domain, completed using reference TRBV15 and TRBJ2-1, is DAGVTQTPRHEVAEKGQTIILKCEPVSGHNDLFWYRQTKIQGLELLSYFRSKSLMEDGGAFKDRFKAEMLNSSFSTLKIQPTEPKDSAVYLCASSRDSYAEQFFGPGTRLTVL.

In regard to this clone: Gene labels here are mouse ones. The CDR3 end falls 1 residue outside the read, so it is completed with the germline J gene. The chain joins TRBV3 to TRBJ2-5; no clear D gene. The CDR3 totals 13 residues. V was clipped by 1 base and J by 3 bases, with 5 bases between them. Germline lookup yields CDR1 SNHLY and CDR2 FYNGKV (reference sequence). This chain's CDR3 is CASSLGRQDTQYF. The DNA read from the CDR3 is TGTGCCAGCAGCTTAGGCAGACAAGACACCCAGTAC.

With respect to this clone: Germline and genes here are mouse. The read stops 1 residue short of the end of the CDR3; the missing end is completed from the germline J gene. V usage is TRBV13-2 and J usage is TRBJ2-4; 10 nucleotides agree with TRBD2. CDR1 NNHNN and CDR2 SYGAGS come from the germline V gene (reference sequence). V was clipped by 2 bases and J by 1 base; unmatched bases: 4. The CDR3 spans 16 residues. CDR3 sequence: CASGDWGGAGQNTLYF. CDR3 DNA (partial): TGTGCCAGCGGTGACTGGGGGGGCGCCGGTCAAAACACCTTGTAC.

Sample share makes this clone hyperexpanded. Gene names follow the mouse nomenclature. Read data end 1 residue before the CDR3 end; the end is taken from the germline J gene. This rearrangement joins TRBV13-1 to TRBJ2-7; D possibly corresponds to TRBD2 (7 bases). CDR1 is NSHNY and CDR2 is SYGAGN in the germline V gene. V was shortened by 0 bases and J by 2 bases, with 9 bases between the two germline ends. The CDR3 consists of 14 residues. The sequenced CDR3 bases are TGTGCCAGCAGTGATGCGGGGGGCCCCTATGAACAGTAC. Translated, it gives CASSDAGGPYEQY. In full, the CDR3 is CASSDAGGPYEQYF.

Worth noting for this clone: A read error may produce the germline difference seen at one junction end. Genes here carry mouse names. The read ends 1 residue before the CDR3 terminus; that terminus is restored from the germline J gene. The genes are TRBV12-2 and TRBJ1-4; TRBD1 agrees at 7 bases. The CDR3 has 15 residues. CDR1 is SGHLS, CDR2 HYDKME, per germline. Here the CDR3 reads CANSPTGQTNERLFF. CDR3 DNA (partial): TGTGCCAACTCTCCCACGGGACAGACCAACGAAAGATTATTT.

In the case of this clone: Gene names refer to mouse genes. The sequenced fragment ends 1 residue before the CDR3 boundary, so the rest is inferred from the germline J gene. The chain combines TRBV26 with TRBJ2-1; D remains ambiguous. The CDR3 contains 15 residues. The V gene's germline CDR1 is KGHPV and CDR2 FQNQEV (reference sequence). With 0 bases removed from V and 0 bases from J, the gap between germline ends came to 6 bases. The CDR3 spells CASSLSGYNYAEQFF. The sequenced CDR3 bases are TGTGCCAGCAGTCTGTCTGGGTATAACTATGCTGAGCAGTTC.

In the case of this clone: The gene names here belong to mouse. The DNA read from the CDR3 is TGTGCCAGCAGTCCGGGACAGGGGAAGGCGCCCCTCTAC. Encoded protein: CASSPGQGKAPLY. The full CDR3 is CASSPGQGKAPLYF. The chain combines TRBV26 with TRBJ1-6; the match to TRBD1 covers 10 bases. The read ends 1 residue early relative to the CDR3; the germline J gene fills the gap. TRBJ1-6 is flagged as an ORF with uncertain function. The CDR3 loop spans 14 amino acids. The trim removed 4 bases at V and 11 bases at J, leaving 5 bases unmatched. Germline V gene data show CDR1 as KGHPV and CDR2 as FQNQEV (reference sequence).

This clone was found a few times. Mouse gene names and germline throughout. Read data end 1 residue before the CDR3 end; the end is taken from the germline J gene. V and J are TRBV12-1 and TRBJ2-2; D uncertain. Germline values: CDR1 SGHSN, CDR2 HYEKVE. The CDR3 totals 12 residues. V was trimmed by 3 bases and J by 1 base, leaving 2 bases between them. The sequenced CDR3 bases are TGTGCCAGCTCTTTAAACACCGGGCAGCTCTAC. This sequence encodes CASSLNTGQLY. The complete CDR3 protein is CASSLNTGQLYF.

This clone has more than one count but fewer than ten. Gene and germline names: mouse. The read stops 1 residue short of the end of the CDR3; the missing end is completed from the germline J gene. The chain couples TRBV12-2 to TRBJ2-5; TRBD1 might be the D (6 bases). The CDR3 runs 14 residues. The germline CDR1 and CDR2 sequences are SGHLS and HYDKME. The germline V and J ends were trimmed by 4 bases and 0 bases, with 10 bases remaining between them. The sequenced CDR3 bases are TGTGCCAGCTCCCGGACAGATAACCAAGACACCCAGTAC. Its translation is CASSRTDNQDTQY. The CDR3, in full, reads CASSRTDNQDTQYF. The full variable domain, with the rest looked up from reference TRBV12-2 and TRBJ2-5, is NSGVVQSPRYIIKGKGERSILKCIPISGHLSVAWYQQTQGQELKFFIQHYDKMERDKGNLPSRFSVQQFDDYHSEMNMSALELEDSAVYFCASSRTDNQDTQYFGPGTRLLVL.

This clone has only a few counts. Germline and genes here are mouse. The read gets to within 1 residue of the CDR3 end, and the germline J gene fills in the rest. The V call is TRBV3, the J call TRBJ2-3; D unresolved. Germline CDR1 SNHLY, CDR2 FYNGKV (reference sequence). Trimming cost V 0 bases and J 1 base, with 2 bases left between them. This CDR3 has 13 residues. The covered CDR3 bases are TGTGCCAGCAGCTTAGCGGGTGCAGAAACGCTGTAT. It encodes CASSLAGAETLY. The whole CDR3 is CASSLAGAETLYF.

In the case of this clone: These gene names are mouse names. The read terminates 1 residue before the CDR3 end, so the remaining end is supplied by the germline J gene. The chain carries TRBV12-1 and TRBJ2-1, with 10 bases aligning to TRBD2. Germline lookup yields CDR1 SGHSN and CDR2 HYEKVE. The CDR3 is 15 amino acids. Germline trimming cut 0 bases from V and 3 bases from J; bases unmatched to any gene: 1. CDR3 bases read: TGTGCCAGCTCTCTCCTGGGGGGGCGCTATGCTGAGCAGTTC. Translating it yields CASSLLGGRYAEQF. The whole CDR3 protein is CASSLLGGRYAEQFF.

Notes on this clone: Gene names are mouse gene names. The read gets to within 1 residue of the CDR3 end, and the germline J gene fills in the rest. This rearrangement joins TRBV13-3 to TRBJ2-1; no definite D call. Germline values: CDR1 NNHDY, CDR2 SYVADS. Deletions cut 7 bases from V and 3 bases from J, with 11 bases between. The CDR3 totals 13 residues. The CDR3 bases that were read are TGTGCCAGCTGTGCTGGTATCTATGCTGAGCAGTTC. The encoded protein is CASCAGIYAEQF. From start to end, the CDR3 is CASCAGIYAEQFF.

About this clone itself: The gene symbols are mouse symbols. Read sequence stops 1 residue before the CDR3 end, and the germline J gene provides the missing end. The rearrangement links TRBV1 to TRBJ1-3; D is unclear. The CDR3 totals 13 residues. CDR1 and CDR2 (germline): NSQYPW, LRSPGD (reference sequence). The germline V and J ends were trimmed by 0 bases and 0 bases, with 0 bases remaining between them. CDR3 residues: CTCSADSGNTLYF. The part of the CDR3 DNA that was read is TGCACCTGCAGTGCAGATTCTGGAAATACGCTCTAT.

This clone has just a few counts. Mouse gene names apply. Read coverage stops 1 residue before the CDR3 terminus; the germline J gene supplies the remainder. V gene TRBV26 combines with J gene TRBJ2-7; D is perhaps TRBD1 (6 bases). The length of the CDR3 is 12 residues. Germline V gene sequence: CDR1 KGHPV, CDR2 FQNQEV (reference sequence). The V and J ends lost 4 bases and 4 bases respectively, with 8 bases between them. The CDR3 bases that were read are TGTGCCAGCAGTCGAGGGGGATATGAACAGTAC. The encoded protein is CASSRGGYEQY. The entire CDR3 protein reads CASSRGGYEQYF. The full variable domain, in which reference TRBV26 and TRBJ2-7 provide the parts outside the CDR3, is NSKVIQTPRYLVKGQGQKAKMRCIPEKGHPVVFWYQQNKNNEFKFLINFQNQEVLQQIDMTEKRFSAECPSNSPCSLEIQSSEAGDSALYLCASSRGGYEQYFGPGTRLTVL.

This clone was detected only once. These gene names are mouse names. The CDR3 is cut off 1 residue early in the read; its end comes from the germline J gene. The chain combines TRBV26 with TRBJ2-3; 8 bases map to TRBD1. The CDR3 is made up of 14 amino acids. The V gene end was trimmed by 6 bases and the J gene end by 1 base; junction bases not matched to a gene: 3. Per the germline V gene, CDR1 is KGHPV and CDR2 is FQNQEV (reference sequence). The CDR3 bases that were read are TGTGCCAGCAGACCGGGACAGGGTGCAGAAACGCTGTAT. Residues: CASRPGQGAETLY. The whole CDR3 sequence reads CASRPGQGAETLYF.

By frequency in the sample, this clone is large. All gene names here are mouse names. The read finishes 1 residue shy of the CDR3 end, and the germline J gene is used to complete it. The chain uses TRBV16 and TRBJ1-4, with D maybe TRBD1 (5 bases). This CDR3 contains 14 residues. CDR1 is SGHSA, CDR2 FRNQAP, per germline. V was cut by 1 base and J by 3 bases, with 6 bases left in between. The CDR3 DNA, read in part, is TGTGCAAGCAGCTTAGGGGGCGCCAACGAAAGATTATTT. As protein: CASSLGGANERLF. The entire CDR3 is CASSLGGANERLFF.

By its share, this clone is large. Germline and genes: mouse. The read falls 1 residue short of the CDR3 end, and the missing part is taken from the germline J gene. The chain carries TRBV19 and TRBJ2-7, with 8 bases matching TRBD2. The CDR3 length is 15 residues. The V and J ends lost 6 bases and 0 bases, in that order; junction bases with no gene match: 8. The V gene's germline CDR1 is FNHDT and CDR2 SITEND (reference sequence). This chain's CDR3 is CASTPTGASSYEQYF. CDR3 DNA (partial): TGTGCCAGCACCCCGACTGGGGCCAGCTCCTATGAACAGTAC.

This clone was seen a single time. The listed genes are named as in mouse. CDR3 residues: CASSPGLGNTGQLYF. The CDR3 DNA, read in part, is TGTGCCAGCAGTCCGGGACTGGGGAACACCGGGCAGCTCTAC. The chain is built from TRBV19 and TRBJ2-2, with 10 bases lining up with TRBD2. The CDR3 end falls 1 residue outside the read, so it is completed with the germline J gene. Germline lookup yields CDR1 FNHDT and CDR2 SITEND (reference sequence). V trimming: 4 bases; J trimming: 2 bases; junction bases outside the gene matches: 2. The CDR3 loop spans 15 amino acids.

This clone showed up just a few times. Genes here carry mouse names. The read ends 1 residue before the CDR3 terminus; that terminus is restored from the germline J gene. The chain links TRBV3 to TRBJ1-5, with D perhaps TRBD1 (5 bases). V dropped 2 bases and J dropped 3 bases, with 8 bases sitting between them. The CDR3 has 14 residues. Looked up from germline, CDR1 is SNHLY and CDR2 is FYNGKV (reference sequence). CDR3 bases read: TGTGCCAGCAGCTTAAGGGGTGGCAACCAGGCTCCGCTT. Translating gives CASSLRGGNQAPL. The entire CDR3 protein reads CASSLRGGNQAPLF.

This clone was found once. These gene names are mouse names. Read coverage stops 1 residue before the CDR3 terminus; the germline J gene supplies the remainder. The chain uses TRBV13-2 and TRBJ2-1, with no clear D. Germline CDR1 reads NNHNN; CDR2 reads SYGAGS (reference sequence). CDR3 length: 10 amino acids. V was trimmed by 3 bases and J by 10 bases, leaving 5 bases between them. The CDR3 reads CASGATEQFF. Incomplete CDR3 DNA: TGTGCCAGCGGTGCGACAGAGCAGTTC.

About this clone itself: Mouse gene names apply. The read terminates 1 residue before the CDR3 end, so the remaining end is supplied by the germline J gene. The rearrangement links TRBV26 to TRBJ1-1; a weak D match, TRBD1 (5 bases). The CDR3 has 13 amino acids. V dropped 2 bases and J dropped 1 base, with 5 bases sitting between them. Germline V gives CDR1 KGHPV, CDR2 FQNQEV (reference sequence). The CDR3 protein is CASSLRGNTEVFF. Partial CDR3 DNA: TGTGCCAGCAGTCTGAGGGGGAACACAGAAGTCTTC.

This clone was seen more than once but under ten times. Gene and germline names: mouse. Read data end 1 residue before the CDR3 end; the end is taken from the germline J gene. The rearrangement joins TRBV26 to TRBJ1-4; D is perhaps TRBD1 (5 bases). CDR1 and CDR2 (germline): KGHPV, FQNQEV (reference sequence). V was trimmed by 4 bases and J by 0 bases, leaving 6 bases between them. The CDR3 runs 14 residues. The CDR3 sequence is CASSRQISNERLFF. The sequenced part of the CDR3 DNA is TGTGCCAGCAGTCGACAGATTTCCAACGAAAGATTATTT.

This clone is labeled large. Gene names refer to mouse genes. The read stops 1 residue short of the end of the CDR3; the missing end is completed from the germline J gene. The rearrangement joins TRBV26 to TRBJ2-7, with 8 bases fitting TRBD2. J lost 5 bases, V lost 2 bases, and 5 bases had no gene match. The length of the CDR3 is 14 residues. CDR1 is KGHPV, CDR2 FQNQEV, per germline (reference sequence). CDR3 sequence: CASSLLGGWDEQYF. The CDR3 DNA, read in part, is TGTGCCAGCAGTCTGCTGGGGGGCTGGGATGAACAGTAC.

As to this clone: The gene names given are mouse names. The read ends 1 residue shy of where the CDR3 ends; the end is completed using the germline J gene. The chain is built from TRBV12-2 and TRBJ2-5; no definite D call. The V gene's germline CDR1 is SGHLS and CDR2 HYDKME. The CDR3 loop spans 14 amino acids. The V and J ends lost 0 bases and 2 bases respectively, with 8 bases between them. The CDR3 bases that were read are TGTGCCAGCTCTCTCAGGGTTGGCCAAGACACCCAGTAC. The encoded protein is CASSLRVGQDTQY. The whole CDR3 sequence reads CASSLRVGQDTQYF.

This clone was counted a few times. The gene symbols are mouse symbols. The CDR3 DNA, read in part, is TGTGCCAGCAGTCTAGGAATTTCCAACGAAAGATTATTT. Amino acid sequence: CASSLGISNERLF. The entire CDR3 protein reads CASSLGISNERLFF. The V call is TRBV26, the J call TRBJ1-4; D is undetermined. The read halts 1 residue ahead of the CDR3 end, with the missing end drawn from the germline J gene. V was clipped by 3 bases and J by 0 bases, with 5 bases between them. This CDR3 spans 14 amino acids. Germline CDR1 reads KGHPV; CDR2 reads FQNQEV (reference sequence).

Worth noting for this clone: Here the gene names and germline are mouse. The CDR3 extends 1 residue past the end of the read, so its final part is completed from the germline J gene. The genes are TRBV15 and TRBJ2-1; 7 bases are shared with TRBD2. CDR3 length: 13 residues. From germline, CDR1 is SGHND and CDR2 FRSKSL. The junction had 2 bases not matched to a gene; V was cut back by 1 base and J by 8 bases. Incomplete CDR3 DNA: TGTGCCAGCAGTTTAGGGGGGGGGACTGAGCAGTTC. This sequence encodes CASSLGGGTEQF. In full, the CDR3 reads CASSLGGGTEQFF.